This TCR beta chain appears in the sequencing data of a study of T cell changes during pregnancy in multiple sclerosis. Data came from immunoSEQ multiplex PCR; TCRdb stores just in-frame clones and leaves some out. Seen here are about 28,000 clones, roughly 91% observed once, and the top ten hold approximately 0.41%. CDR1 is SQVTM, CDR2 ANQGSEA, per germline. This CDR3 has 11 amino acids. Trimming removed 8 bases from V and 2 bases from J, with 9 bases in between. This specimen consisted of CD4+ T cells from peripheral blood mononuclear cells, obtained after pregnancy. The TCR comes from a female donor with multiple sclerosis, enrolled in a pregnancy study. The rearrangement uses TRBV29-1 and TRBJ1-2, with D perhaps TRBD1 (6 bases). Written as DNA, the CDR3 is TGCAGCACCACAGGGAACTATGGCTACACCTTC. It specifies CSTTGNYGYTF.